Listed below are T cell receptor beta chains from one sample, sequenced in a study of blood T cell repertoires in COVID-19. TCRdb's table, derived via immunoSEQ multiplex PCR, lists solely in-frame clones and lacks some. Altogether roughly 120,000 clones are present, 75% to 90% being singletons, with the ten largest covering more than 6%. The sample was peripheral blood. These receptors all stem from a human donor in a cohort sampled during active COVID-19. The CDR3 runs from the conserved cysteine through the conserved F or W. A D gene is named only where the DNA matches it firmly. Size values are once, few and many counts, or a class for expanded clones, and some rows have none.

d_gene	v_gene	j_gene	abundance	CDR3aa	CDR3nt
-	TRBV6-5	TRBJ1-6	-	CASSYRGGSNNSPLHF	TGTGCCAGCAGTTACCGGGGGGGATCTAATAATTCACCCCTCCACTTT
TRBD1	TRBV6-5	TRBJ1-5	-	CASQPGGPNQPQHF	TGTGCCAGCCAGCCAGGGGGCCCCAATCAGCCCCAGCATTTT
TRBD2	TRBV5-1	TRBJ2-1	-	CASSRLAGAGRGHNEQFF	TGCGCCAGCAGCAGACTAGCGGGAGCCGGGAGGGGCCACAATGAGCAGTTCTTC
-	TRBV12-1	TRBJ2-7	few	CASSQRLTGTGRDEQYF	TGTGCCAGCAGCCAGCGACTTACCGGGACAGGGCGGGACGAGCAGTACTTC
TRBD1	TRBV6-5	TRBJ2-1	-	CASRTGTGVINEQFF	TGTGCCAGCAGAACCGGGACAGGGGTTATCAATGAGCAGTTCTTC
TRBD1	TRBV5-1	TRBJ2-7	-	CASSLLTGSAEQYF	TGCGCCAGCAGCTTGCTGACAGGGTCTGCCGAGCAGTACTTC
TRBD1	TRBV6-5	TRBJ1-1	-	CASSYDGTGLEAFF	TGTGCCAGCAGTTACGATGGGACAGGGCTAGAAGCTTTCTTT
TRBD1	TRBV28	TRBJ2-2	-	CACHRGSGELFF	TGTGCCTGTCACAGGGGTAGCGGGGAGCTGTTTTTT
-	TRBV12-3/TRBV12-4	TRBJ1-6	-	CASSTGISPLHF	TGTGCCAGCAGTACAGGGATTTCACCCCTCCACTTT
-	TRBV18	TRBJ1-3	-	CASSGATSGNTIYF	TGTGCCAGCTCGGGGGCGACCTCTGGAAACACCATATATTTT
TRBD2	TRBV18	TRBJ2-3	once	CASSTRGRGGTDTQYF	TGTGCCAGCTCAACCCGAGGGCGGGGGGGCACAGATACGCAGTATTTT